This entry concerns a single T cell receptor beta chain. Its specificity is unknown. The same CDR3 arises from other DNA sequences in this sample as well. The data are from a study of cytomegalovirus exposure and HLA in healthy donors. The V end lost 2 bases, the J end lost 0 bases, and 11 bases lay between the germline ends. Germline V lookup: CDR1 LGHNA, CDR2 YNFKEQ. This CDR3 has 15 amino acids. The PCR contained 60 Vbeta and 13 Jbeta primers. This table comes from immunoSEQ multiplex PCR, and its TCRdb copy is limited to in-frame clones, with some not included. The sample yields 97,000 or so clones, roughly three quarters seen once. General observations from the study: It is likely that the observed cluster of highly shared sequence variants was a sequencing artifact.

Input material: PBMCs. The genes are TRBV4-2 and TRBJ2-7; perhaps TRBD2 as D (6 bases). The receptor comes from a male donor in good health and CMV-seropositive. The CDR3 DNA is TGTGCCAGCAGCCAAATAGCGGATAGCTCCTACGAGCAGTACTTC. This sequence encodes CASSQIADSSYEQYF.